Following are 17 T cell receptor beta chains from one sample sequenced in a study of Ad26.COV2.S vaccination and SARS-CoV-2 variants. Treatment of the sample: some 19 received Ad26.COV2.S at low or high dose, single or two shots; 5 received placebo; per-sample allocation not given. Specimens were obtained on day 63 following the first vaccine or placebo injection. Here immunoSEQ multiplex PCR was the method, and the copy in TCRdb shows in-frame clones only, minus some. The profile shows about 440,000 clones, 90% of them singletons. The sequences come from peripheral blood, collected in a trial of Ad26.COV2.S vaccine versus placebo. These receptors all stem from a person aged 18 to 65 who received the Ad26.COV2.S COVID-19 vaccine or a placebo.

The chain links TRBV11-2 to TRBJ2-5; D gene ambiguous. The length of the CDR3 is 13 residues. V was cut by 1 base and J by 5 bases, with 8 bases left in between. Germline CDR1 reads SGHAT; CDR2 reads FQNNGV. The CDR3 nucleotides read TGTGCCAGCAGCTTAGTTAACTGGGAGACCCAGTACTTC. Its protein product is CASSLVNWETQYF.

This chain links TRBV7-2 with TRBJ2-5; 10 bases agree with TRBD2. This CDR3 comprises 17 residues. V dropped 2 bases and J dropped 4; count of bases not matched to a gene: 10. Germline-derived CDR1 and CDR2 are SGHTA and FQGNSA. The CDR3 DNA is TGTGCCAGCAGCTTAAGGAGGCTAGCGGGAGACGGAGAGACCCAGTACTTC. It is translated as CASSLRRLAGDGETQYF.

The V and J genes are TRBV2 and TRBJ1-5; D is ambiguous. The germline V gene encodes CDR1 SNHLY and CDR2 FYNNEI. V gave up 2 bases and J gave up 9 bases, with 17 bases separating them. The CDR3 is 15 amino acids. This chain's CDR3 is CASSENRGGFRPQHF. The CDR3 nucleotides read TGTGCCAGCAGTGAAAATCGTGGAGGATTTAGGCCCCAGCATTTT.

J is TRBJ1-2 and V is TRBV10-3; the D is unclear. Trimming removed 3 bases at V and 4 bases at J, with 9 bases between. CDR1 and CDR2 (germline): ENHRY, SYGVKD. This CDR3 is 13 amino acids long. Here the CDR3 reads CAISEGVGYGYTF. In DNA form, the CDR3 reads TGTGCCATCAGTGAAGGAGTTGGCTATGGCTACACCTTC.

This clone was seen a single time. The rearrangement links TRBV14 to TRBJ2-3, with 9 bases lining up with TRBD2. Trimming removed 3 bases from V and 0 bases from J; junction bases left unmatched: 7. The CDR3 loop spans 17 amino acids. From germline, CDR1 is SGHDN and CDR2 FVKESK. CDR3 sequence (DNA): TGTGCCAGCAGCCAGAGACTCCTAGCGGGAAGCACAGATACGCAGTATTTT. Its translation is CASSQRLLAGSTDTQYF.

The gene calls are TRBV25-1 and TRBJ2-1; 8 nucleotides line up with TRBD2. This CDR3 has 16 amino acids. Unmatched junction bases numbered 7, after V lost 6 bases and J lost 0 bases. From germline, CDR1 is MGHDK and CDR2 SYGVNS. CDR3 residues: CASSDLGGGSYNEQFF. The DNA for the CDR3 is TGTGCCAGCAGCGACCTCGGGGGGGGCTCCTACAATGAGCAGTTCTTC.

The chain recombines TRBV28 with TRBJ2-7; TRBD2 aligns across 11 bases. J was trimmed by 2 bases and V by 6 bases; bases with no gene match: 3. CDR3 length: 14 amino acids. Germline V gives CDR1 MDHEN, CDR2 SYDVKM. In DNA form, the CDR3 reads TGTGCCAGCAGCAGACTAGCGGGAACCTACGAGCAGTACTTC. Its protein product is CASSRLAGTYEQYF.

The genes are TRBV2 and TRBJ2-7; 9 positions agree with TRBD1. The germline V gene encodes CDR1 SNHLY and CDR2 FYNNEI. This CDR3 region has 16 residues. V lost 8 bases to trimming and J lost 2 bases; unmatched junction nucleotides: 13. The CDR3 nucleotides are TGTGCCAGCTCGAGGACCTCCGGGACAGGGACCTACGAGCAGTACTTC. Protein sequence: CASSRTSGTGTYEQYF.

This sequence joins TRBV4-1 and TRBJ2-4, with TRBD2 matching 11 bases. There are 17 residues in the CDR3. The ends lost 1 base at V and 0 bases at J; junction bases unmatched: 2. The germline CDR1 and CDR2 sequences are MGHRA and YSYEKL. The CDR3 sequence is CASSQVGLAAAKNIQYF. The DNA of the CDR3 is TGCGCCAGCAGCCAAGTGGGACTAGCGGCAGCCAAAAACATTCAGTACTTC.

This clone was detected only once. The CDR3: CASSQGTSELAGHEQFF. The CDR3, as DNA: TGTGCCAGCAGCCAAGGTACGTCGGAACTAGCGGGCCATGAGCAGTTCTTC. The chain links TRBV4-2 to TRBJ2-1; TRBD2 agrees at 9 bases. Germline CDR1 is LGHNA and CDR2 is YNFKEQ. This CDR3 spans 17 amino acids. After removal of 1 base from V and 8 bases from J, the junction contained 12 bases not matched to a gene.

The chain joins TRBV18 to TRBJ2-5; D might be TRBD1 or TRBD2, each matching 5 bases. There are 13 residues in the CDR3. Trimming shortened V by 4 bases and J by 4 bases, and 10 bases separated the two germline ends. Germline loops: CDR1 KGHSH, CDR2 LQKENI. DNA of the CDR3: TGTGCCAGCTCACGGGGGAGCCGAGAGACCCAGTACTTC. As protein: CASSRGSRETQYF.

This chain connects TRBV5-4 to TRBJ1-2; 9 bases map to TRBD1. V trimming: 4 bases; J trimming: 8 bases; junction bases outside the gene matches: 9. CDR1 SGHNT and CDR2 YYREEE come from the germline V gene (reference sequence). The length of the CDR3 is 14 residues. The CDR3 coding sequence is TGTGCCAGCAGCGGGACAGGGAGCTCTATGGGCTACACCTTC. Residues: CASSGTGSSMGYTF.

The J gene is TRBJ1-2, the V gene TRBV27; no clear D. The length of the CDR3 is 16 residues. The V gene's germline CDR1 is MNHEY and CDR2 SMNVEV (reference sequence). V was pared by 0 bases and J by 3 bases, with 14 bases between. The CDR3 protein is CASSLSSEGRHYGYTF. CDR3 bases: TGTGCCAGCAGTTTATCGAGTGAAGGGCGGCACTATGGCTACACCTTC.

The CDR3 reads CASSLRPGGASGANVLTF. CDR3 sequence (DNA): TGTGCCAGCAGCTTAAGGCCAGGGGGCGCGTCTGGGGCCAACGTCCTGACTTTC. The rearrangement joins TRBV7-9 to TRBJ2-6; 8 nucleotides agree with TRBD1. V lost 2 bases, J lost 1 base, and 7 bases stayed unmatched. This CDR3 is built from 18 residues. Germline V gene sequence: CDR1 SEHNR, CDR2 FQNEAQ (reference sequence).

The V call is TRBV7-8, the J call TRBJ1-1; D unresolved. V gave up 1 base and J gave up 8 bases, with 20 bases separating them. CDR1 is SGHVS and CDR2 is FQNEAQ in the germline V gene. The CDR3 sequence is 16 residues long. Written as DNA, the CDR3 is TGTGCCAGCAGCTTAGAAATAGGGTCCTCTTTTGACGAAGCTTTCTTT. Protein sequence: CASSLEIGSSFDEAFF.

The chain links TRBV4-1 to TRBJ2-3, with 9 bases fitting TRBD2. The CDR3 totals 15 residues. Losses at the gene ends were 3 bases for V and 5 bases for J; bases not matched to a gene: 6. From germline, CDR1 is MGHRA and CDR2 YSYEKL. The CDR3 DNA reads as TGCGCCAGCAGCCATTTAGCGGGAGAGGGAGATACGCAGTATTTT. Protein: CASSHLAGEGDTQYF.

The rearrangement joins TRBV9 to TRBJ2-2; the D gene could be TRBD1 or TRBD2 (7 bases each). The length of the CDR3 is 17 residues. From germline, CDR1 is SGDLS and CDR2 YYNGEE. Trimming shortened V by 0 bases and J by 7 bases, and 19 bases separated the two germline ends. CDR3 amino acids: CASSVEGGGRTVGELFF. The CDR3 DNA follows: TGTGCCAGCAGCGTAGAAGGGGGCGGGAGAACTGTCGGGGAGCTGTTTTTT.